One sample yielded the 3 T cell receptor beta chains listed below, sequenced in a study of T-cell memory formation after mild COVID-19 (dated by TCRdb to the early 2020s). Preparation of the library involved 5' RACE. Sequenced on an Illumina NovaSeq 6000. TCRdb ran its own pipeline on the public reads, namely fastp trimming at Q25 and MiXCR clone calling, and kept in-frame beta chains. Each entry merges the rows of one CDR3 protein and shows their most common DNA and genes. Present in this sample are roughly 450,000 distinct CDR3 sequences, about 20% of which were seen just once. The biggest ten clones account for approximately 13% of the sample. The sequencing sample was made of PBMCs or a T cell subset sorted from them (not recorded which). These receptors originate from an adult woman who had mild COVID-19 (a few samples of this study predate the infection). The sample titles of this study are shuffled in the database, so cell type and time point are left out; the donor was told from shared clones.

This clonotype came up many times. This rearrangement joins TRBV3-1 to TRBJ2-3; tentatively, D is TRBD2 (5 bases). V dropped 0 bases and J dropped 5 bases, with 12 bases sitting between them. The CDR3 loop spans 15 amino acids. Germline CDR1 is LGHDT and CDR2 is YNNKEL (reference sequence). CDR3 sequence (DNA): TGTGCCAGCAGCCAAGATTTTGGACTTCAAGATACGCAGTATTTT. Protein sequence: CASSQDFGLQDTQYF.

The V gene is TRBV12-5, the J gene TRBJ1-1, with no clear D. CDR1 LGHNT and CDR2 FRNRAP come from the germline V gene. V lost 1 base, J lost 1 base, and 4 bases lay in between. The length of the CDR3 is 13 residues. Here the CDR3 DNA reads TGTGCTAGTGGTTTGGGACCGAACACTGAAGCTTTCTTT. Translation gives CASGLGPNTEAFF.

This rearrangement joins TRBV5-4 to TRBJ2-1; D remains unclear. The V end was cut by 3 bases, the J end by 0 bases, with 13 bases between. This CDR3 region has 16 residues. Germline V gene sequence: CDR1 SGHNT, CDR2 YYREEE (reference sequence). The CDR3 region is CASSWAPGGSYNEQFF. The CDR3 DNA sequence: TGTGCCAGCAGCTGGGCCCCGGGCGGCTCCTACAATGAGCAGTTCTTC.